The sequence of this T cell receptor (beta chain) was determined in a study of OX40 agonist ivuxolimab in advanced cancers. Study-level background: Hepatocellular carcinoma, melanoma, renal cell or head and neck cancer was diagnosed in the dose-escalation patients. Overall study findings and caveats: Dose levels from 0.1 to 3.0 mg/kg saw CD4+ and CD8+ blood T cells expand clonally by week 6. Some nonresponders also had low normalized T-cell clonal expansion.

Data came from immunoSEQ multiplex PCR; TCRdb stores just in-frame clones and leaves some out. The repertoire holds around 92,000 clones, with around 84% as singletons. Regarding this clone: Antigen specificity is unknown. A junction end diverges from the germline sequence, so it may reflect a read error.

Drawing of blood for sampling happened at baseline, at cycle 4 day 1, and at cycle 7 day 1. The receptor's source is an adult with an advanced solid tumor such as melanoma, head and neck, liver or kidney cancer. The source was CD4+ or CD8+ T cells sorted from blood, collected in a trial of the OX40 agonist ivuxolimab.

The CDR3 sequence: CASSQLKNEKLFF. In DNA, the CDR3 is TGCGCCAGCAGCCAGCTAAAGAATGAAAAACTGTTTTTT. The genes are TRBV5-4 and TRBJ1-4; D gene uncertain. Germline V gene sequence: CDR1 SGHNT, CDR2 YYREEE (reference sequence). This CDR3 contains 13 residues. The whole variable domain, remainder taken from reference TRBV5-4 and TRBJ1-4, is ETGVTQSPTHLIKTRGQQVTLRCSSQSGHNTVSWYQQALGQGPQFIFQYYREEENGRGNFPPRFSGLQFPNYSSELNVNALELDDSALYLCASSQLKNEKLFFGSGTQLSVL.